A single sample is the source of the 31 T cell receptor beta chains below, sequenced in a study of Ad26.COV2.S vaccination and SARS-CoV-2 variants. Profiling relied on immunoSEQ multiplex PCR, and the TCRdb table lists in-frame clones only, not all of them. The sample includes 350,000 to 400,000 clones, about 88% of them seen just once. Treatment here: roughly 19 received Ad26.COV2.S at low or high dose, single or two shots; about 5 received placebo; per-sample allocation not given. Each sample was drawn 63 days after the first injection (of vaccine or placebo). The specimen was peripheral blood, collected in a trial of Ad26.COV2.S vaccine versus placebo. The receptor source for this set is a person aged 18-65 years who received the Ad26.COV2.S COVID-19 vaccine or a placebo.

The chain is built from TRBV7-2 and TRBJ1-4; D might be TRBD1 (5 bases). Germline CDR1 reads SGHTA; CDR2 reads FQGNSA. The CDR3 totals 14 residues. Trimming took off 5 bases at V and 7 bases at J, with 14 bases between the two ends. The CDR3 coding sequence is TGTGCCAGCAGCCAGAGGGGTGGTGGTGAAAAACTGTTTTTT. Encoded protein: CASSQRGGGEKLFF.

The V call is TRBV28, the J call TRBJ2-7; 9 bases are a match to TRBD1. This CDR3 comprises 13 residues. The ends lost 8 bases at V and 1 base at J; junction bases unmatched: 3. Germline V gene lookup returns CDR1 MDHEN and CDR2 SYDVKM. DNA of the CDR3: TGTGCCAGCGGTGGGACAGGGTCCTACGAGCAGTACTTC. This gives the protein CASGGTGSYEQYF.

This clone was counted a single time. This rearrangement joins TRBV9 to TRBJ2-1; TRBD2 matches at 8 bases. The CDR3 runs to 14 residues. V trimming: 4 bases; J trimming: 10 bases; junction bases outside the gene matches: 10. The germline CDR1 and CDR2 sequences are SGDLS and YYNGEE. CDR3 amino acids: CASSPSTGGTEQFF. As DNA, the CDR3 is TGTGCCAGCAGCCCCTCAACGGGAGGGACGGAGCAGTTCTTC.

This chain joins TRBV5-6 and TRBJ2-1, with 11 bases that match TRBD2. The V gene end was trimmed by 3 bases and the J gene end by 10 bases; junction bases not matched to a gene: 9. The CDR3 has 15 amino acids. Germline CDR1 is SGHDT and CDR2 is YYEEEE. This CDR3 is CASSWGTSGSGEQFF. The CDR3 nucleotides read TGTGCCAGCAGCTGGGGGACTAGCGGCTCTGGGGAGCAGTTCTTC.

V usage is TRBV9 and J usage is TRBJ2-5; no definite D call. V shed 0 bases and J shed 2 bases, with 23 bases lying between them. The CDR3 contains 19 residues. Germline assignment: CDR1 SGDLS and CDR2 YYNGEE. The CDR3 loop is CASSVGVTVGRSPQETQYF. Here the CDR3 DNA reads TGTGCCAGCAGCGTAGGGGTTACGGTAGGGCGTAGCCCGCAAGAGACCCAGTACTTC. Filled out from reference TRBV9 and TRBJ2-5, the complete variable domain reads DSGVTQTPKHLITATGQRVTLRCSPRSGDLSVYWYQQSLDQGLQFLIQYYNGEERAKGNILERFSAQQFPDLHSELNLSSLELGDSALYFCASSVGVTVGRSPQETQYFGPGTRLLVL.

This chain joins TRBV2 and TRBJ1-5; no clear D. Germline loops: CDR1 SNHLY, CDR2 FYNNEI. Trimming cost V 6 bases and J 7 bases, with 13 bases left between them. This CDR3 region has 13 residues. The CDR3 DNA reads TGTGCCAGCAGCCGTGGAGGGTTACAGCCCCAGCATTTT. Amino acids: CASSRGGLQPQHF. Supplemented by reference TRBV2 and TRBJ1-5, the full variable domain reads EPEVTQTPSHQVTQMGQEVILRCVPISNHLYFYWYRQILGQKVEFLVSFYNNEISEKSEIFDDQFSVERPDGSNFTLKIRSTKLEDSAMYFCASSRGGLQPQHFGDGTRLSIL.

The rearrangement uses TRBV28 and TRBJ1-5; D might be TRBD1 (5 bases). The CDR3 has 15 residues. The germline CDR1 and CDR2 sequences are MDHEN and SYDVKM. V was trimmed by 4 bases and J by 4 bases, leaving 14 bases between them. The CDR3 sequence: CASSSQLPGNQPQHF. CDR3 sequence (DNA): TGTGCCAGCAGTTCCCAACTACCAGGGAATCAGCCCCAGCATTTT.

This clone showed up just once. The V gene is TRBV27, the J gene TRBJ2-5; TRBD1 aligns across 10 bases. The CDR3 is 19 amino acids. V lost 5 bases to trimming and J lost 5 bases; unmatched junction nucleotides: 20. The germline gives CDR1 MNHEY, CDR2 SMNVEV (reference sequence). The chain's CDR3 is CASSPLPGRGGDRGETQYF. The CDR3 DNA reads as TGTGCCAGCAGTCCCCTCCCTGGCCGAGGCGGGGACAGGGGCGAGACCCAGTACTTC.

The chain carries TRBV19 and TRBJ1-1, with 7 nucleotides matching TRBD1. In germline, CDR1 is LNHDA, CDR2 SQIVND (reference sequence). The V segment lost 6 bases and the J segment 5 bases; nucleotides outside the gene matches: 6. This CDR3 is built from 13 residues. The CDR3 DNA sequence: TGTGCCAGTAGCGACAGGGAAGAGACTGAAGCTTTCTTT. The encoded protein is CASSDREETEAFF.

The chain couples TRBV24-1 to TRBJ2-2; no clear D. V shed 5 bases and J shed 1 base, with 4 bases lying between them. CDR1 and CDR2 (germline): KGHDR, SFDVKD. The length of the CDR3 is 13 residues. CDR3 protein: CATSGQNTGELFF. Here the CDR3 DNA reads TGTGCCACCAGTGGACAGAACACCGGGGAGCTGTTTTTT.

The chain uses TRBV19 and TRBJ2-7; 9 bases agree with TRBD2. CDR1 is LNHDA and CDR2 is SQIVND in the germline V gene (reference sequence). The CDR3 runs to 13 residues. The junction had 4 bases not matched to a gene; V was cut back by 6 bases and J by 4 bases. CDR3 in DNA: TGTGCCAGTAGCCGACTAGCGGATTACGAGCAGTACTTC. Translated: CASSRLADYEQYF.

The chain has TRBV28 and TRBJ1-1, with D possibly matching TRBD1 (5 bases). Trimming removed 8 bases at V and 4 bases at J, with 14 bases between. The CDR3 has 13 residues. CDR1 is MDHEN, CDR2 SYDVKM, per germline. The CDR3 loop is CASLAGTVTEAFF. CDR3 sequence (DNA): TGTGCCAGCCTAGCCGGGACGGTCACTGAAGCTTTCTTT.

This chain links TRBV7-3 with TRBJ2-3; no firm D call. Trimming took 0 bases from V and 6 from J, leaving 7 bases between them. Germline CDR1 and CDR2: SGHTA and FQGTGA. This CDR3 has 13 residues. The CDR3 sequence is CASSLTSGDTQYF. The DNA for the CDR3 is TGTGCCAGCAGCTTAACGTCTGGGGATACGCAGTATTTT.

The table lists this clone with a count of one. The chain recombines TRBV30 with TRBJ1-2, with D perhaps matching TRBD1 (5 bases). V was trimmed by 1 base and J by 7 bases, leaving 10 bases between them. The CDR3 has 12 amino acids. Per the germline V gene, CDR1 is GTSNPN and CDR2 is SVGIG (reference sequence). The CDR3 coding sequence is TGTGCCTGGAGTGAACAAGGGGCTGGCTACACCTTC. As protein: CAWSEQGAGYTF.

The J gene is TRBJ1-3, the V gene TRBV4-1; D is ambiguous. There are 13 residues in the CDR3. From germline, CDR1 is MGHRA and CDR2 YSYEKL. The V end lost 6 bases, the J end lost 0 bases, and 6 bases lay between the germline ends. The CDR3: CASRQSSGNTIYF. CDR3 DNA sequence: TGCGCCAGCAGGCAGAGCTCTGGAAACACCATATATTTT.

The gene calls are TRBV2 and TRBJ1-3; D ambiguous. V lost 5 bases and J lost 5, with 10 bases in between. Germline V gene sequence: CDR1 SNHLY, CDR2 FYNNEI. CDR3 length equals 13 residues. The CDR3 sequence is CASSMDLRNTIYF. Written as DNA, the CDR3 is TGTGCCAGCAGTATGGACCTAAGAAACACCATATATTTT.

The CDR3 nucleotides are TGTGCCAGCATGGGCGGCCAAAGGGGCTACACCTTC. Amino acid sequence: CASMGGQRGYTF. V is TRBV3-1 (or the pseudogene TRBV3-2) and J is TRBJ1-2; D ambiguous. Trimming removed 7 bases at V and 8 bases at J, with 14 bases between. Germline V gives CDR1 LGHDT, CDR2 YNNKEL (reference sequence). The CDR3 runs 12 residues.

CDR3 in DNA: TGCGCCAGCAGCTTTCGGTCGGGAGGGGCCGATGAGCAGTTCTTC. It yields the protein CASSFRSGGADEQFF. The gene calls are TRBV5-1 and TRBJ2-1; 8 nucleotides match TRBD2. The CDR3 consists of 15 residues. Germline V gene sequence: CDR1 SGHRS, CDR2 YFSETQ. The V segment lost 2 bases and the J segment 8 bases; nucleotides outside the gene matches: 9.

The chain is built from TRBV3-1 (or the pseudogene TRBV3-2) and TRBJ2-5, with 10 positions matching TRBD2. The V gene end was trimmed by 0 bases and the J gene end by 2 bases; junction bases not matched to a gene: 0. Per the germline V gene, CDR1 is LGHDT and CDR2 is YNNKEL (reference sequence). This CDR3 has 15 amino acids. CDR3 protein: CASSQDSGRQETQYF. The CDR3 DNA reads as TGTGCCAGCAGCCAAGATAGCGGGAGGCAAGAGACCCAGTACTTC.

The V gene is TRBV29-1, the J gene TRBJ2-7; the D is unclear. Looked up from germline, CDR1 is SQVTM and CDR2 is ANQGSEA. The CDR3 is made up of 12 amino acids. Trimming left V 4 bases short and J 5 bases short, with 12 bases between. The CDR3 coding sequence is TGCAGCGTTGGCCGAATTACAAACGAGCAGTACTTC. This gives the protein CSVGRITNEQYF.

The chain couples TRBV7-9 to TRBJ2-7; perhaps TRBD1 as D (5 bases). Germline V CDR1 and CDR2: SEHNR, FQNEAQ (reference sequence). V lost 2 bases and J lost 4, with 15 bases in between. This CDR3 has 15 amino acids. In DNA form, the CDR3 reads TGTGCCAGCAGCTTACAGGCAGGGTCGAGTTACGAGCAGTACTTC. Protein: CASSLQAGSSYEQYF.

V usage is TRBV5-5 and J usage is TRBJ1-2, with D unclear. Looked up from germline, CDR1 is SGHKS and CDR2 is YYEKEE (reference sequence). Between the trimmed V and J ends, which lost 0 bases and 8 bases, there was a span of 17 bases. The CDR3 spans 15 residues. CDR3 DNA sequence: TGTGCCAGCAGCTTGGATCTTTGGGGTATCGACGGCTACACCTTC. It translates to CASSLDLWGIDGYTF.

The V gene is TRBV4-1, the J gene TRBJ2-7, with 10 nucleotides matching TRBD1. This CDR3 is built from 17 residues. Unmatched junction bases numbered 6, after V lost 0 bases and J lost 1 base. The germline gives CDR1 MGHRA, CDR2 YSYEKL. The CDR3 DNA sequence: TGCGCCAGCAGCCAAGATCGTGTGGGACAGGGGTCCTACGAGCAGTACTTC. Its protein product is CASSQDRVGQGSYEQYF.

A single count supports this clone. J is TRBJ2-2 and V is TRBV19; 9 bases fit TRBD2. Germline loops: CDR1 LNHDA, CDR2 SQIVND (reference sequence). Trimming cost V 7 bases and J 6 bases; bases outside gene matches: 9. CDR3 length equals 15 residues. CDR3 region: CASNNQAGGSGELFF. DNA for the CDR3: TGTGCCAGTAACAACCAAGCGGGAGGATCCGGGGAGCTGTTTTTT.

The V gene is TRBV7-9, the J gene TRBJ2-2, with 13 bases that match TRBD2. Germline-derived CDR1 and CDR2 are SEHNR and FQNEAQ (reference sequence). The CDR3 has 15 residues. J was trimmed by 8 bases and V by 5 bases; bases with no gene match: 5. The DNA for the CDR3 is TGTGCCAGCAGCGGAGGACTAGCGGGAGTTGGGGAGCTGTTTTTT. Translation: CASSGGLAGVGELFF.

The gene calls are TRBV12-3 or TRBV12-4 and TRBJ1-1; tentatively, D is TRBD1 (6 bases). Deletions cut 0 bases from V and 11 bases from J, with 13 bases between. This CDR3 has 13 amino acids. In DNA form, the CDR3 reads TGTGCCAGCAGTTTAGCCCCAGGGGCTGGGGCTTTCTTT. Protein sequence: CASSLAPGAGAFF.

This clone is a singleton in its sample. V usage is TRBV4-2 and J usage is TRBJ1-1; D possibly corresponds to TRBD1 (5 bases). The CDR3 spans 15 residues. Germline-derived CDR1 and CDR2 are LGHNA and YNFKEQ. The V and J ends lost 0 bases and 1 base respectively, with 9 bases between them. The CDR3 is CASSQEVDRNTEAFF. CDR3 sequence (DNA): TGTGCCAGCAGCCAAGAGGTCGACAGGAACACTGAAGCTTTCTTT.

The J gene is TRBJ2-7, the V gene TRBV29-1; TRBD1 matches 8 bases. Trimming at V came to 7 bases and at J to 4 bases, leaving 15 bases not matched to a gene. Germline CDR1 reads SQVTM; CDR2 reads ANQGSEA. There are 15 residues in the CDR3. The CDR3 is CSADGIEQGDYEQYF. CDR3 in DNA: TGCAGCGCCGACGGAATTGAACAGGGGGATTACGAGCAGTACTTC.

This chain connects TRBV7-9 to TRBJ2-3; 14 positions match TRBD2. Looked up from germline, CDR1 is SEHNR and CDR2 is FQNEAQ (reference sequence). This CDR3 has 16 residues. V lost 4 bases to trimming and J lost 3 bases; unmatched junction nucleotides: 3. CDR3 DNA sequence: TGTGCCAGCAGCTGGGGACTAGCGGGAGTTACAGATACGCAGTATTTT. This codes for CASSWGLAGVTDTQYF.

In regard to this clone: Distinct nucleotide sequences in the sample also encode this CDR3. The rearrangement links TRBV18 to TRBJ1-2, with a tentative D call TRBD1 (6 bases). The CDR3 length is 13 residues. Germline V gene lookup returns CDR1 KGHSH and CDR2 LQKENI. With 3 bases removed from V and 4 bases from J, the gap between germline ends came to 9 bases. The CDR3 sequence: CASSPDRIYGYTF. CDR3 coding DNA: TGTGCCAGCTCACCGGACAGAATCTATGGCTACACCTTC.

The CDR3 reads CASSLAGERSYEQYF. DNA for the CDR3: TGCGCCAGCAGCTTGGCGGGGGAGAGGTCCTACGAGCAGTACTTC. The chain joins TRBV5-1 to TRBJ2-7, with D possibly being TRBD2 (6 bases). Germline CDR1 and CDR2: SGHRS and YFSETQ. The CDR3 totals 15 residues. Trimming cost V 0 bases and J 1 base, with 11 bases left between them.